This is a list of T cell receptor beta chains from one sample in a study of Graves' ophthalmopathy and Graves' hyperthyroidism. TCRdb re-called the multiplex PCR reads through MiXCR, storing one row per CDR3 protein. The sample shows about 590,000 distinct CDR3 sequences, 35% to 40% of them seen only once. Sequencing was carried out using peripheral blood or thyroid tissue (not recorded which). The receptors originated from an adult man with Graves' hyperthyroidism. CDR3s include the opening cysteine and the closing phenylalanine or tryptophan. Each record gives: clone size, V gene, J gene, D gene, CDR3 protein, CDR3 DNA. The D gene is left open where the match is weak. Not all rows give a size; the values are once, few, many and, for expanded clones, a class.

abundance: many; v_gene: TRBV19; j_gene: TRBJ1-6; d_gene: .; CDR3aa: CASNIRRRGYNSPLHF; CDR3nt: TGTGCCAGTAACATCCGACGAAGAGGGTACAATTCACCCCTCCACTTT
abundance: .; v_gene: TRBV2; j_gene: TRBJ1-1; d_gene: TRBD1; CDR3aa: CASSDDRDNTEAFF; CDR3nt: TGTGCCAGCAGTGACGACAGGGATAACACTGAAGCTTTCTTT
abundance: .; v_gene: TRBV2; j_gene: TRBJ2-5; d_gene: TRBD1; CDR3aa: CASSETGAAQETQYF; CDR3nt: TGTGCCAGCAGTGAAACAGGGGCCGCCCAAGAGACCCAGTACTTC
abundance: .; v_gene: TRBV15; j_gene: TRBJ1-2; d_gene: .; CDR3aa: CATSSGPGKGTDTF; CDR3nt: TGTGCCACCAGCAGCGGCCCAGGGAAGGGCACGGACACCTTC
abundance: many; v_gene: TRBV7-2; j_gene: TRBJ1-2; d_gene: TRBD1; CDR3aa: CASISPGGRIYGYTF; CDR3nt: TGTGCCAGCATCTCGCCAGGGGGCAGGATCTATGGCTACACCTTC
abundance: many; v_gene: TRBV5-1; j_gene: TRBJ1-1; d_gene: TRBD1; CDR3aa: CASSKGQATEAFF; CDR3nt: TGCGCCAGCAGCAAGGGACAGGCAACTGAAGCTTTCTTT
abundance: few; v_gene: TRBV6-2/TRBV6-3; j_gene: TRBJ1-2; d_gene: .; CDR3aa: CASRDVANYGYTF; CDR3nt: TGTGCCAGCAGGGACGTCGCTAACTATGGCTACACCTTC
abundance: many; v_gene: TRBV5-1; j_gene: TRBJ2-1; d_gene: TRBD1; CDR3aa: CASSRGQNNEQFF; CDR3nt: TGCGCCAGCAGCCGGGGACAGAACAATGAGCAGTTCTTC
abundance: .; v_gene: TRBV7-8; j_gene: TRBJ1-6; d_gene: .; CDR3aa: CASSPRSQGPNSPLHF; CDR3nt: TGTGCCAGCAGCCCTAGGAGTCAGGGTCCCAATTCACCCCTCCACTTT
abundance: few; v_gene: TRBV10-3; j_gene: TRBJ2-1; d_gene: .; CDR3aa: CAIGGRNEQFF; CDR3nt: TGTGCCATCGGAGGGAGGAATGAGCAGTTCTTC
abundance: once; v_gene: TRBV29-1; j_gene: TRBJ2-7; d_gene: .; CDR3aa: CSARPTSYEQYF; CDR3nt: TGCAGTGCTAGACCAACCTCCTACGAGCAGTACTTC
abundance: .; v_gene: TRBV9; j_gene: TRBJ2-3; d_gene: .; CDR3aa: CASSVAEASTDTQYF; CDR3nt: TGTGCCAGCAGCGTAGCAGAGGCTAGCACAGATACGCAGTATTTT
abundance: .; v_gene: TRBV7-9; j_gene: TRBJ2-1; d_gene: TRBD2; CDR3aa: CASSLALAGAGEQFF; CDR3nt: TGTGCCAGCAGCTTAGCCCTAGCGGGAGCGGGTGAGCAGTTCTTC
abundance: many; v_gene: TRBV20-1; j_gene: TRBJ1-1; d_gene: TRBD1; CDR3aa: CSARDWTGHTEAFF; CDR3nt: TGCAGTGCTAGAGATTGGACAGGGCACACTGAAGCTTTCTTT
abundance: few; v_gene: TRBV4-1; j_gene: TRBJ2-5; d_gene: .; CDR3aa: CASSHLGQKETQYF; CDR3nt: TGCGCCAGCAGCCACCTAGGACAGAAAGAGACCCAGTACTTC
abundance: .; v_gene: TRBV29-1; j_gene: TRBJ2-5; d_gene: .; CDR3aa: CSVEGQETQYF; CDR3nt: TGCAGCGTTGAGGGCCAAGAGACCCAGTACTTC